This TCR beta chain was captured in a study of blood T cell repertoires in COVID-19. Study-wide background: Samples taken during acute and convalescent COVID-19 were collected in the United States, Italy and Spain. T cells, B-cell-depleted T cells, or PBMCs provided the cDNA or gDNA that served as material.

Enrollees, about 18 to 89 years old, lived in fewer than 25 US areas. Cohorts were determined from participant-reported clinical history. The method was immunoSEQ multiplex PCR; TCRdb's version includes in-frame clones alone and lacks a portion of them. The sample lists under 200,000 clones, approximately 79% occurring once. The CDR3 totals 14 residues. Trimming cost V 6 bases and J 7 bases; bases outside gene matches: 10. Looked up from germline, CDR1 is SGHAT and CDR2 is FQNNGV. The chain combines TRBV11-2 with TRBJ1-2, with TRBD1 identical over 8 bases. The sample comprised PBMCs or T cells enriched from blood (not recorded which). This clonotype originated in a woman aged 55 to 70 with acute COVID-19. CDR3 in amino acids: CASRTDRETFGYTF. In DNA form, the CDR3 reads TGTGCCAGCAGAACGGACAGGGAGACATTTGGCTACACCTTC.